This entry lists 16 T cell receptor beta chains sequenced from one sample in a study of post-analysis software for immune sequencing data. The antigens for these receptors are not known. The library was made from cDNA and included unique molecular identifiers. TCRdb itself ran the PCR reads through MiXCR, one entry per CDR3 protein. In the table there are roughly 600,000 distinct CDR3 sequences, roughly 47% of which are singletons. Regarding the study as a whole: Higher frequency in patients than in controls was seen for several TRBV segments, with TRBV5-6, TRBV5-1 and TRBV20-1 among them.

Material for sequencing was blood. The receptors here all came from a girl aged 10 to 17 with multiple sclerosis.

CDR3 bases: TGTGCCAGCAGCTTAGCGCCAAGGGAAGAGACCCAGTACTTC. It yields the protein CASSLAPREETQYF. The chain recombines TRBV7-6 with TRBJ2-5; D gene ambiguous. CDR3 length: 14 residues. CDR1 SGHVS and CDR2 FNYEAQ come from the germline V gene. The germline V and J ends were trimmed by 0 bases and 3 bases, with 8 bases remaining between them. Variable domain in full (rest from reference TRBV7-6 and TRBJ2-5): GAGVSQSPRYKVTKRGQDVALRCDPISGHVSLYWYRQALGQGPEFLTYFNYEAQQDKSGLPNDRFSAERPEGSISTLTIQRTEQRDSAMYRCASSLAPREETQYFGPGTRLLVL.

This clonotype came up a few times. The rearrangement uses TRBV12-3 or TRBV12-4 and TRBJ2-3, with TRBD1 identical over 7 bases. The length of the CDR3 is 15 residues. The ends lost 7 bases at V and 3 bases at J; junction bases unmatched: 10. The CDR3 DNA follows: TGTGCCAGCACCCTAACAGGGGCGGTGACAGATACGCAGTATTTT. This sequence encodes CASTLTGAVTDTQYF.

This clonotype turned up a few times. The J gene is TRBJ2-6, the V gene TRBV6-2 or TRBV6-3; 7 bases agree with TRBD1. This CDR3 has 15 amino acids. J was trimmed by 2 bases and V by 2 bases; bases with no gene match: 0. From germline, CDR1 is MNHEY and CDR2 SVGEGT. DNA for the CDR3: TGTGCCAGCAGTTACCAGGGGGCTGGGGCCAACGTCCTGACTTTC. It translates to CASSYQGAGANVLTF.

The rearrangement uses TRBV7-2 and TRBJ2-5; 16 positions match TRBD2. V shed 4 bases, J shed 5 bases, and the junction held 7 bases outside the gene matches. The CDR3 is 17 residues long. CDR1 SGHTA and CDR2 FQGNSA come from the germline V gene. CDR3 region: CASSWGTSGGARETQYF. The CDR3 nucleotides are TGTGCCAGCAGCTGGGGGACTAGCGGGGGGGCCCGTGAGACCCAGTACTTC.

This chain joins TRBV5-1 and TRBJ2-7; TRBD1 might be the D (6 bases). V was pared by 2 bases and J by 7 bases, with 19 bases between. The CDR3 extends over 15 amino acids. In germline, CDR1 is SGHRS, CDR2 YFSETQ. The chain's CDR3 is CASSLVATGVNEQYF. The DNA of the CDR3 is TGCGCCAGCAGCTTAGTAGCGACAGGAGTCAATGAGCAGTACTTC. The full variable domain, its missing parts supplied by reference TRBV5-1 and TRBJ2-7, is KAGVTQTPRYLIKTRGQQVTLSCSPISGHRSVSWYQQTPGQGLQFLFEYFSETQRNKGNFPGRFSGRQFSNSRSEMNVSTLELGDSALYLCASSLVATGVNEQYFGPGTRLTVT.

The chain links TRBV25-1 to TRBJ2-6; D remains ambiguous. Trimming stripped 3 bases from V and 0 bases from J, with 9 bases between. Germline lookup yields CDR1 MGHDK and CDR2 SYGVNS. This CDR3 contains 16 residues. CDR3 in amino acids: CASSDRAVSGANVLTF. CDR3 coding DNA: TGTGCCAGCAGTGATCGGGCCGTCTCTGGGGCCAACGTCCTGACTTTC.

The chain links TRBV2 to TRBJ2-1; 11 nucleotides line up with TRBD2. CDR1 is SNHLY, CDR2 FYNNEI, per germline. V lost 11 bases, J lost 4 bases, and 10 bases stayed unmatched. The CDR3 has 15 residues. CDR3 coding DNA: TGTGCCGGAGGGCCGGGGACTAGCGGATACAATGAGCAGTTCTTC. It encodes CAGGPGTSGYNEQFF.

The chain combines TRBV25-1 with TRBJ1-2, with no clear D. Germline V gene data show CDR1 as MGHDK and CDR2 as SYGVNS. Trimming removed 3 bases from V and 2 bases from J, with 13 bases in between. The CDR3 has 15 residues. The CDR3 DNA reads as TGTGCCAGCAGTGAGCGAGGCGGGGTAAACTATGGCTACACCTTC. Its translation: CASSERGGVNYGYTF.

This clonotype was detected only a few times. J is TRBJ1-1 and V is TRBV12-3 or TRBV12-4; tentative D call: TRBD1 (5 bases). CDR3 size: 13 residues. V gave up 2 bases and J gave up 8 bases, with 12 bases separating them. This chain's CDR3 is CASSLTSGMEAFF. In nucleotides, the CDR3 is TGTGCCAGCAGTTTAACCTCAGGGATGGAAGCTTTCTTT.

V and J are TRBV6-1 and TRBJ2-7; D gene unclear. V was shortened by 2 bases and J by 6 bases, with 11 bases between the two germline ends. The germline V gene encodes CDR1 MNHNS and CDR2 SASEGT. The CDR3 length is 13 residues. CDR3 loop: CASSEQQEGEQYF. The CDR3 nucleotides are TGTGCCAGCAGTGAACAGCAGGAAGGCGAGCAGTACTTC.

V usage is TRBV6-1 and J usage is TRBJ2-5, with 7 bases that match TRBD1. The assigned J gene may be wrong: the sequence end matches TRBJ2-7 better. The CDR3 extends over 14 amino acids. Germline CDR1 reads MNHNS; CDR2 reads SASEGT. The CDR3 sequence: CASSATGDRYEQYF. The CDR3 DNA reads as TGTGCCAGCAGTGCTACAGGGGATCGCTACGAGCAGTACTTC.

This chain uses TRBV5-1 with TRBJ2-5; tentative D call: TRBD2 (5 bases). The J call may be mistaken, given a closer DNA end match to TRBJ2-7. The germline gives CDR1 SGHRS, CDR2 YFSETQ. CDR3 length: 14 residues. CDR3 sequence (DNA): TGCGCCAGCAGCTTCGCCTCGGAGGACTACGAGCAGTACTTC. Translating it yields CASSFASEDYEQYF.

The chain is built from TRBV20-1 and TRBJ2-1; 10 bases align to TRBD1. The CDR3 runs to 14 residues. From germline, CDR1 is DFQATT and CDR2 SNEGSKA (reference sequence). The junction had 6 bases not matched to a gene; V was cut back by 3 bases and J by 7 bases. As DNA, the CDR3 is TGCAGTGCTAGGCGACAGGGGGCGGCGAATGAGCAGTTCTTC. Its protein is CSARRQGAANEQFF.

The J gene is TRBJ2-2, the V gene TRBV30, with D unclear. CDR3 length equals 13 residues. V lost 0 bases and J lost 6, with 8 bases in between. Germline V CDR1 and CDR2: GTSNPN, SVGIG (reference sequence). CDR3 in DNA: TGTGCCTGGAGTGTGGGCCTCTCCGGGGAGCTGTTTTTT. This encodes CAWSVGLSGELFF.

This clonotype was seen more than once but under ten times. This rearrangement joins TRBV5-1 to TRBJ2-1; D tentatively fits TRBD1 or TRBD2 (5 bases each). Trimming pared 6 bases from V and 5 bases from J, leaving 18 bases between. This CDR3 region has 15 residues. CDR1 SGHRS and CDR2 YFSETQ come from the germline V gene. DNA for the CDR3: TGCGCCAGCACTCCCTTTTTGGGGGATAACAATGAGCAGTTCTTC. It codes for CASTPFLGDNNEQFF. Variable domain in full (rest from reference TRBV5-1 and TRBJ2-1): KAGVTQTPRYLIKTRGQQVTLSCSPISGHRSVSWYQQTPGQGLQFLFEYFSETQRNKGNFPGRFSGRQFSNSRSEMNVSTLELGDSALYLCASTPFLGDNNEQFFGPGTRLTVL.

The chain combines TRBV5-1 with TRBJ2-6; D unclear. This CDR3 has 15 residues. The germline V and J ends were trimmed by 4 bases and 0 bases, with 8 bases remaining between them. Germline V gene data show CDR1 as SGHRS and CDR2 as YFSETQ. This CDR3 reads CASSLRYSGANVLTF. CDR3 nucleotides: TGCGCCAGCAGCCTGCGTTACTCTGGGGCCAACGTCCTGACTTTC.